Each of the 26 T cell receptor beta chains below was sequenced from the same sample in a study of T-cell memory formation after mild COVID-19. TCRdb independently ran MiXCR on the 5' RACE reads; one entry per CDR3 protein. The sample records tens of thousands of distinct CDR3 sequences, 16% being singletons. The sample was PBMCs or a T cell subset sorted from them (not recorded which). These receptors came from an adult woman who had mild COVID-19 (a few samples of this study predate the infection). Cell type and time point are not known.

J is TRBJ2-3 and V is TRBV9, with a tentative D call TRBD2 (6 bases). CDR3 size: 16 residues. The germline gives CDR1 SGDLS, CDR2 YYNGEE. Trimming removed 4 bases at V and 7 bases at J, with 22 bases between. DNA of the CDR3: TGTGCCAGCAGCTCCCCACCTAGCGTCAATGGTCATACGCAGTATTTT. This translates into CASSSPPSVNGHTQYF.

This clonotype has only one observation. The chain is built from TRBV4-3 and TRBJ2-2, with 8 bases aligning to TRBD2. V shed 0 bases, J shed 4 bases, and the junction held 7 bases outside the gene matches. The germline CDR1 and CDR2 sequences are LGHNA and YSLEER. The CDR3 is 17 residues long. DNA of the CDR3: TGCGCCAGCAGCCAAGATCCAGCGGGAGCCCCCACCGGGGAGCTGTTTTTT. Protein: CASSQDPAGAPTGELFF.

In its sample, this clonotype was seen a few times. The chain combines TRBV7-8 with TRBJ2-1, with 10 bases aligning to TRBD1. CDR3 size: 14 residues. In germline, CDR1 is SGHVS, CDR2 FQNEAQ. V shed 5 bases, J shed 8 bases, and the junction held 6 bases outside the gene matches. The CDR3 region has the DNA TGTGCCAGCAGCCTGGGACAGGGGTTGGATGAGCAGTTCTTC. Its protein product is CASSLGQGLDEQFF.

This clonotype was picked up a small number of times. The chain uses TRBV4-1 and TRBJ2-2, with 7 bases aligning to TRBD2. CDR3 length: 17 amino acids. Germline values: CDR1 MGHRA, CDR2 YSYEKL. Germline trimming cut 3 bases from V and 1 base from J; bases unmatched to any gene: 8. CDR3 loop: CASSQGFGGGNTGELFF. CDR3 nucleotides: TGCGCCAGCAGCCAGGGTTTCGGCGGGGGGAACACCGGGGAGCTGTTTTTT.

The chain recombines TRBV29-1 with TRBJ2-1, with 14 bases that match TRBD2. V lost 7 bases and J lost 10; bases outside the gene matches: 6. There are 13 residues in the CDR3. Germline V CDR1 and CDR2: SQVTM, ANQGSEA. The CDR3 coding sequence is TGCAGCGCGTGGACTAGCGGGGGGTACGAGCAGTTCTTC. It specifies CSAWTSGGYEQFF.

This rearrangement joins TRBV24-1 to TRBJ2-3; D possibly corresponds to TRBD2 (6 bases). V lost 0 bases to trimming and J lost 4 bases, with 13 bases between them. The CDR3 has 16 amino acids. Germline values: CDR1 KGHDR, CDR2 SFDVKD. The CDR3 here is CATSDLPGSVADTQYF. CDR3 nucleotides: TGTGCCACCAGTGATTTGCCCGGGAGTGTGGCAGATACGCAGTATTTT.

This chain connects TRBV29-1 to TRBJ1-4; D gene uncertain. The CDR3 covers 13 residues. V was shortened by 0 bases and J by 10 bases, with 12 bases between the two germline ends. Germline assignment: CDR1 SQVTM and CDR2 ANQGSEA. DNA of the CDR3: TGCAGCGTTGAAGACAGCGAGTTCTCAAAACTGTTTTTT. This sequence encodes CSVEDSEFSKLFF.

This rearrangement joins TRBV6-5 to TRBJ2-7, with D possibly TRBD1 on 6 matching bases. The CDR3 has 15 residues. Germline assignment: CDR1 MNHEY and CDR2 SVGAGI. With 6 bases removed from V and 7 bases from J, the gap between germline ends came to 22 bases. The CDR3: CASSLFPQGSQEQYF. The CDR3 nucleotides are TGTGCCAGCAGCCTCTTCCCCCAGGGGTCGCAGGAGCAGTACTTC.

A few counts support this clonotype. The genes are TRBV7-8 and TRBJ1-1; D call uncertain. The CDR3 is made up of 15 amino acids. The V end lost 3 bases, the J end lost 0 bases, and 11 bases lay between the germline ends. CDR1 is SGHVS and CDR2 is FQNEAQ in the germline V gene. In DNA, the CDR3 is TGTGCCAGCAGCTTGGAGGGAGACTTGAACACTGAAGCTTTCTTT. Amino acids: CASSLEGDLNTEAFF. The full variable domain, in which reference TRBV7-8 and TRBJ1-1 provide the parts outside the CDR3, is GAGVSQSPRYKVAKRGQDVALRCDPISGHVSLFWYQQALGQGPEFLTYFQNEAQLDKSGLPSDRFFAERPEGSVSTLKIQRTQQEDSAVYLCASSLEGDLNTEAFFGQGTRLTVV.

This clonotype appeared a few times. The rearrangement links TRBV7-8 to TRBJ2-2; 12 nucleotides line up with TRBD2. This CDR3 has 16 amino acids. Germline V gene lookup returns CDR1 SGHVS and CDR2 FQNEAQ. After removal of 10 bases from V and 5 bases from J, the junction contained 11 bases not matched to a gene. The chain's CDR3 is CATPRLAGVTTGELFF. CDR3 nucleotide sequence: TGTGCCACACCCCGACTAGCGGGAGTTACGACCGGGGAGCTGTTTTTT. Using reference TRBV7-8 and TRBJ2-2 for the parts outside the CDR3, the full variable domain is GAGVSQSPRYKVAKRGQDVALRCDPISGHVSLFWYQQALGQGPEFLTYFQNEAQLDKSGLPSDRFFAERPEGSVSTLKIQRTQQEDSAVYLCATPRLAGVTTGELFFGEGSRLTVL.

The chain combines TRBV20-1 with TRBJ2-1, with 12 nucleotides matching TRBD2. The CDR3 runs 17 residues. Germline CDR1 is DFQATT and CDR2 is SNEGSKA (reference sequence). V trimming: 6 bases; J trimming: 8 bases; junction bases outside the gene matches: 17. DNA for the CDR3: TGCAGTGCCCCCGAACCGACTAGCGGGAGCACCTGGCATGAGCAGTTCTTC. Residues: CSAPEPTSGSTWHEQFF.

The CDR3 nucleotides are TGTGCCAGCCTTTCCCAGGGAGATACGCAGTATTTT. The encoded protein is CASLSQGDTQYF. This chain links TRBV6-6 with TRBJ2-3; tentative D call: TRBD1 (5 bases). V was shortened by 8 bases and J by 5 bases, with 11 bases between the two germline ends. There are 12 residues in the CDR3. Germline CDR1 MNHNY, CDR2 SVGAGI (reference sequence).

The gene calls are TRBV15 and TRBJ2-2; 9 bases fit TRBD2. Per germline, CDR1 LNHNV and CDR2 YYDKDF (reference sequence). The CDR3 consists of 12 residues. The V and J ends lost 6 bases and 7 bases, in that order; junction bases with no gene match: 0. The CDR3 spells CATRTSGGELFF. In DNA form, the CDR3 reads TGTGCCACCAGGACTAGCGGCGGGGAGCTGTTTTTT.

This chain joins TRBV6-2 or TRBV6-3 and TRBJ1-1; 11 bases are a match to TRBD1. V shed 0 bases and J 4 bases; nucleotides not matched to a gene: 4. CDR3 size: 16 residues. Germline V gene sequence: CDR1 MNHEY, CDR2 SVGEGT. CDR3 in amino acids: CASSYSPGTGGTEAFF. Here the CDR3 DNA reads TGTGCCAGCAGTTACTCGCCCGGGACAGGGGGCACTGAAGCTTTCTTT.

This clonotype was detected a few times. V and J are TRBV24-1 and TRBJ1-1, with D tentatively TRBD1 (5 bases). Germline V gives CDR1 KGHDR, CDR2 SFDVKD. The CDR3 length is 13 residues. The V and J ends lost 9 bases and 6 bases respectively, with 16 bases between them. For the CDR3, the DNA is TGTGCCACCGCAAAAGCAGGGACGTCTGAAGCTTTCTTT. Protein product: CATAKAGTSEAFF.

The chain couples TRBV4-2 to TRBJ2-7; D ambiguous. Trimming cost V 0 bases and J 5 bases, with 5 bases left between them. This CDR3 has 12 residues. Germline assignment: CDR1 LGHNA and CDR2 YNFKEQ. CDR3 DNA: TGTGCCAGCAGCCAAGAACCGCACGAGCAGTACTTC. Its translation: CASSQEPHEQYF.

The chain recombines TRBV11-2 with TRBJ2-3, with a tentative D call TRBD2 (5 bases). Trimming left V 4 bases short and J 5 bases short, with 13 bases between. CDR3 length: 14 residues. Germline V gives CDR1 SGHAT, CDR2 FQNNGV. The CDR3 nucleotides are TGTGCCAGCAGCTCGATTGTGGCGGGAGATACGCAGTATTTT. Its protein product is CASSSIVAGDTQYF.

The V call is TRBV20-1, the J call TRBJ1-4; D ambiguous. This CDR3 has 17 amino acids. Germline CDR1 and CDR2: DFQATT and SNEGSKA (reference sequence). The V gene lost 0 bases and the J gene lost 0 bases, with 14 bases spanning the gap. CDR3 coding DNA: TGCAGTGCTAGAGATCGGACGGACCGGACAACTAATGAAAAACTGTTTTTT. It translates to CSARDRTDRTTNEKLFF.

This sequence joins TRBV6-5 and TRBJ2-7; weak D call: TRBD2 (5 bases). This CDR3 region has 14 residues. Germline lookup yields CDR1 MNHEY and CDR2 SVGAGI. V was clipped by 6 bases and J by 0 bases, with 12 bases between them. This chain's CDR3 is CASSPGLSSYEQYF. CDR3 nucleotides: TGTGCCAGCAGCCCCGGACTGAGCTCCTACGAGCAGTACTTC.

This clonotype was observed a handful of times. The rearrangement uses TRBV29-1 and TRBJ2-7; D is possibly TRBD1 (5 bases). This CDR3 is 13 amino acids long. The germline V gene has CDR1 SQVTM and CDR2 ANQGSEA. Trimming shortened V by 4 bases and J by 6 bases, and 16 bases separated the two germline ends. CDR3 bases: TGCAGCGTTGTTCAGGGATTCGGAACCGAGCAGTACTTC. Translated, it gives CSVVQGFGTEQYF.

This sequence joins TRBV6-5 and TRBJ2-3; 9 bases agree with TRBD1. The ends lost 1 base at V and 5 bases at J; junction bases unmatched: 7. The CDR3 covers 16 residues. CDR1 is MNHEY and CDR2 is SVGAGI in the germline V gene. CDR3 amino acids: CASSYYGTGLKDTQYF. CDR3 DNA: TGTGCCAGCAGTTACTACGGGACAGGGCTGAAAGATACGCAGTATTTT.

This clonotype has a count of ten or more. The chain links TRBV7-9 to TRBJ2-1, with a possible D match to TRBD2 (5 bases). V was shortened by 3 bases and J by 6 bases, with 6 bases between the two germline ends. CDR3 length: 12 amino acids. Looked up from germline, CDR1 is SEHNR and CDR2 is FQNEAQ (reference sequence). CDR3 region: CASSLEVNEQFF. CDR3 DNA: TGTGCCAGCAGCTTGGAGGTCAATGAGCAGTTCTTC.

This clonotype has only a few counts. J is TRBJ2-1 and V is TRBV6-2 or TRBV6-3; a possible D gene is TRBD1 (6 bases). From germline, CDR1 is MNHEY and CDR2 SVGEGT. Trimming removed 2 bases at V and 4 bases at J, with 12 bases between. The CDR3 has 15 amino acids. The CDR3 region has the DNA TGTGCCAGCAGTTACATGGGGACATCTTACAATGAGCAGTTCTTC. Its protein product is CASSYMGTSYNEQFF.

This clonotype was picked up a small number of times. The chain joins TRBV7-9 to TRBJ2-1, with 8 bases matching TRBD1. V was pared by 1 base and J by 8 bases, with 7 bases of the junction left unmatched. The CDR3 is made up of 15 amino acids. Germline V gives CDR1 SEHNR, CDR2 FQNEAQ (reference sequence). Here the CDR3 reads CASSLGWQGADEQFF. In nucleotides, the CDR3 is TGTGCCAGCAGCTTAGGGTGGCAGGGGGCGGATGAGCAGTTCTTC.

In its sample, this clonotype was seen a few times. CDR3 nucleotides: TGTGCCAGCAGCCGAGCAGGGACCTACGAGCAGTACTTC. Translating it yields CASSRAGTYEQYF. The gene calls are TRBV7-6 and TRBJ2-7; possible D gene TRBD1, 5 bases. Per the germline V gene, CDR1 is SGHVS and CDR2 is FNYEAQ. The CDR3 totals 13 residues. With 5 bases removed from V and 2 bases from J, the gap between germline ends came to 10 bases.

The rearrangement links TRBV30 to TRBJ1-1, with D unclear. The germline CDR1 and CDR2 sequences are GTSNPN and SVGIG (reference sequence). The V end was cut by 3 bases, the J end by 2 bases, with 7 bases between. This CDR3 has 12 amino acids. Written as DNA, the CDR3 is TGTGCCTGGAGCCGGACTAACACTGAAGCTTTCTTT. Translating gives CAWSRTNTEAFF.